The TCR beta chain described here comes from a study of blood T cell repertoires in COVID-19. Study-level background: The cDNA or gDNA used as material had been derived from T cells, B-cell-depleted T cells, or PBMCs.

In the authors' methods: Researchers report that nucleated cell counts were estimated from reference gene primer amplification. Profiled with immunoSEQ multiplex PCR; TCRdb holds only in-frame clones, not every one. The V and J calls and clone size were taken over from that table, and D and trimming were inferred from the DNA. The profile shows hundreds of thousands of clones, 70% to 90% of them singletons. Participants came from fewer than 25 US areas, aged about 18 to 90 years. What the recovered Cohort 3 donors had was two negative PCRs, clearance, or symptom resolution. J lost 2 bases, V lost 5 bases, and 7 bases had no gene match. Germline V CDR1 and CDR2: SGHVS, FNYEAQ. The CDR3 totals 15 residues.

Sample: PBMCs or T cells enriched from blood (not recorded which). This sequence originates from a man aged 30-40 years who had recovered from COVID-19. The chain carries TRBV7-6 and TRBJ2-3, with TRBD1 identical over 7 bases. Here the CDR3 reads CASSRAGTDTDTQYF. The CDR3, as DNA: TGTGCCAGCAGCCGCGCCGGGACAGACACAGATACGCAGTATTTT.